Following are 8 T cell receptor beta chains from one sample sequenced in a study of blood T cell repertoires in COVID-19. The method was immunoSEQ multiplex PCR; TCRdb's version includes in-frame clones alone and lacks a portion of them. The sample records 30,000 to 40,000 clones, around nine tenths being singletons. Source material: peripheral blood. The receptors derive from a human donor in a cohort sampled during active COVID-19.

V and J are TRBV7-2 and TRBJ2-3; 8 positions agree with TRBD2. CDR1 SGHTA and CDR2 FQGNSA come from the germline V gene. J gave up 10 bases and V 5 bases, and 8 bases lay outside the gene matches. This CDR3 comprises 13 residues. CDR3 bases: TGTGCCAGCAGCCTCCAGCGGGAGCGGGCGCAGTATTTT. Translation: CASSLQRERAQYF.

V gene TRBV27 combines with J gene TRBJ1-4; 7 bases map to TRBD1. The V and J ends lost 6 bases and 8 bases, in that order; junction bases with no gene match: 9. The V gene's germline CDR1 is MNHEY and CDR2 SMNVEV (reference sequence). CDR3 size: 14 residues. CDR3 in DNA: TGTGCCAGCAGGCGAGGGGGGACAGTCGAAAAACTGTTTTTT. It specifies CASRRGGTVEKLFF. The whole variable domain, filled in from reference TRBV27 and TRBJ1-4, reads EAQVTQNPRYLITVTGKKLTVTCSQNMNHEYMSWYRQDPGLGLRQIYYSMNVEVTDKGDVPEGYKVSRKEKRNFPLILESPSPNQTSLYFCASRRGGTVEKLFFGSGTQLSVL.

The chain carries TRBV3-1 (or the pseudogene TRBV3-2) and TRBJ2-2; the match to TRBD2 covers 11 bases. Germline V gene sequence: CDR1 LGHDT, CDR2 YNNKEL (reference sequence). The CDR3 is 15 amino acids. V shed 4 bases, J shed 8 bases, and the junction held 6 bases outside the gene matches. CDR3 sequence: CASSPTRTSGGELFF. Written as DNA, the CDR3 is TGTGCCAGCAGCCCCACCCGGACTAGCGGGGGGGAGCTGTTTTTT.

CDR3 nucleotide sequence: TGTGCCAGCAGCTTGACAGGGGACTATGGCTACACCTTC. This gives the protein CASSLTGDYGYTF. This rearrangement joins TRBV3-1 (or the pseudogene TRBV3-2) to TRBJ1-2; 8 bases map to TRBD1. V shed 5 bases and J 3 bases; nucleotides not matched to a gene: 2. The CDR3 extends over 13 amino acids. The V gene's germline CDR1 is LGHDT and CDR2 YNNKEL (reference sequence).

The chain is built from TRBV6-5 and TRBJ1-4; possible D gene TRBD1, 5 bases. The length of the CDR3 is 14 residues. Per germline, CDR1 MNHEY and CDR2 SVGAGI. V was cut by 6 bases and J by 8 bases, with 16 bases left in between. CDR3 nucleotides: TGTGCCAGCAGGCGGGGCTCCCTCGGGGAAAAACTGTTTTTT. It specifies CASRRGSLGEKLFF.

The chain carries TRBV20-1 and TRBJ1-2, with D hard to call. Germline CDR1 and CDR2: DFQATT and SNEGSKA (reference sequence). V was shortened by 6 bases and J by 4 bases, with 9 bases between the two germline ends. The CDR3 is 11 residues long. CDR3 sequence: CSAETVYGYTF. The DNA for the CDR3 is TGCAGTGCCGAAACAGTCTATGGCTACACCTTC.

The chain employs TRBV2 and TRBJ1-6; TRBD1 matches 7 bases. The germline V gene has CDR1 SNHLY and CDR2 FYNNEI. CDR3 length: 14 residues. Trimming took 6 bases from V and 9 from J; bases not matched to a gene: 8. CDR3 nucleotide sequence: TGTGCCAGCAGCGCTCGGGACAGTTTTTCACCCCTCCACTTT. Its protein is CASSARDSFSPLHF. Drawing the rest from reference TRBV2 and TRBJ1-6, the complete variable domain is EPEVTQTPSHQVTQMGQEVILRCVPISNHLYFYWYRQILGQKVEFLVSFYNNEISEKSEIFDDQFSVERPDGSNFTLKIRSTKLEDSAMYFCASSARDSFSPLHFGNGTRLTVT.

The chain uses TRBV28 and TRBJ2-7; TRBD1 might be the D (6 bases). This CDR3 spans 14 amino acids. The V gene's germline CDR1 is MDHEN and CDR2 SYDVKM. V was cut by 7 bases and J by 2 bases, with 15 bases left in between. CDR3 sequence reads: CASKLGDITYEQYF. DNA for the CDR3: TGTGCCAGCAAACTAGGGGACATAACCTACGAGCAGTACTTC.